These T cell receptor beta chains were read from a single sample in a study of blood T cell repertoires in COVID-19. Data came from immunoSEQ multiplex PCR; TCRdb stores just in-frame clones and leaves some out. The table has 280,000 or so clones, 65% to 90% seen once; the top ten hold roughly 15%. The sequenced sample consisted of peripheral blood. The receptors derive from a human donor in a cohort sampled during active COVID-19. CDR3s include the opening cysteine and the closing phenylalanine or tryptophan. D genes are given only for firm matches. Size is omitted from some rows. Given values are once, few, many or a class for expanded clones.

TRBV2	TRBJ2-7	once	.	10	CASPAYEQYF	TGTGCCAGCCCGGCCTACGAGCAGTACTTC
TRBV6-5	TRBJ2-3	.	.	16	CASSYDLGTSFDTQYF	TGTGCCAGCAGTTACGACCTCGGGACTTCGTTTGATACGCAGTATTTT
TRBV20-1	TRBJ2-1	once	TRBD2	11	CSAELANEQFF	TGCAGTGCTGAACTAGCGAATGAGCAGTTCTTC
TRBV27	TRBJ1-4	.	TRBD1	15	CASSFQGASVEKLFF	TGTGCCAGCAGTTTCCAGGGGGCTTCGGTTGAAAAACTGTTTTTT
TRBV18	TRBJ2-3	.	.	15	CASSPTGFGTDTQYF	TGTGCCAGCTCACCTACAGGCTTTGGCACAGATACGCAGTATTTT
TRBV2	TRBJ2-5	few	.	12	CASSRESGSPYF	TGTGCCAGCAGTCGGGAGTCGGGGTCCCCGTACTTC
TRBV7-9	TRBJ1-4	once	.	15	CASSLGTARNEKLFF	TGTGCCAGCAGCTTAGGGACAGCTCGTAATGAAAAACTGTTTTTT
TRBV24-1	TRBJ2-2	.	.	14	CATSDAGLTGELFF	TGTGCCACCAGTGATGCGGGCCTCACCGGGGAGCTGTTTTTT
TRBV23-1	TRBJ1-2	few	.	14	CASSHRGVQEGYTF	TGCGCCAGCAGTCACCGCGGGGTCCAAGAAGGCTACACCTTC
TRBV6-1	TRBJ2-7	.	TRBD2	14	CASSDGGRSREQYF	TGTGCCAGCAGTGATGGCGGGAGGTCCCGCGAGCAGTACTTC
TRBV5-4	TRBJ2-1	.	TRBD2	15	CASKLAGTSGRSEFF	TGTGCCAGCAAACTGGCCGGGACTAGCGGGAGGTCGGAATTCTTC
TRBV21-1	TRBJ2-7	.	.	14	CASSKNRGLYEQYF	TGTGCCAGCAGCAAAAACCGGGGACTGTACGAGCAGTACTTC
TRBV30	TRBJ2-6	once	.	16	CACQGSYYSGANVLTF	TGTGCCTGCCAGGGTTCCTACTACTCTGGGGCCAACGTCCTGACTTTC
TRBV5-4	TRBJ2-7	.	TRBD2	16	CASSLWGELASYEQYF	TGTGCCAGCAGCTTATGGGGAGAACTAGCGAGCTACGAGCAGTACTTC
TRBV20-1	TRBJ2-1	.	TRBD2	14	CSASGLAGEDEQFF	TGCAGTGCTAGTGGGTTAGCGGGAGAGGATGAGCAGTTCTTC
TRBV5-1	TRBJ1-2	.	.	13	CASSPGNPDGYTF	TGCGCCAGCAGCCCCGGGAACCCTGATGGCTACACCTTC
TRBV9	TRBJ2-1	.	TRBD2	16	CASSALPGLAGYEQFF	TGTGCCAGCAGCGCGCTCCCGGGACTAGCGGGATATGAGCAGTTCTTC
TRBV3-1/TRBV3-2	TRBJ2-7	.	TRBD2	14	CASSQGTSGYEQYF	TGTGCCAGCAGCCAAGGGACTAGCGGCTACGAGCAGTACTTC
TRBV24-1	TRBJ2-1	.	.	13	CATSDDSSNEQFF	TGTGCCACCAGTGATGACAGCTCCAATGAGCAGTTCTTC
TRBV6-1	TRBJ2-1	.	TRBD1	13	CASSERQGLEQFF	TGTGCCAGCAGTGAGCGACAGGGTTTGGAGCAGTTCTTC
TRBV5-4	TRBJ1-2	.	.	13	CASSLGGAIRYTF	TGTGCCAGCAGCTTGGGTGGGGCAATCCGCTACACCTTC
TRBV29-1	TRBJ2-7	.	TRBD1	15	CSVDKPGQGSHEQYF	TGCAGCGTTGACAAACCGGGACAGGGGTCCCACGAGCAGTACTTC
TRBV7-9	TRBJ2-3	.	.	16	CASSLAGSSPPDTQYF	TGTGCCAGCAGCTTAGCCGGGAGCTCCCCCCCAGATACGCAGTATTTT
TRBV7-2	TRBJ1-1	once	.	12	CASSLSFTEAFF	TGTGCCAGCAGCTTGAGTTTCACTGAAGCTTTCTTT
TRBV19	TRBJ1-5	.	.	14	CASSIHITGQPQHF	TGTGCCAGTAGTATACACATTACGGGTCAGCCCCAGCATTTT
TRBV18	TRBJ2-1	.	TRBD2	18	CASSPFVTSGGLDNEQFF	TGTGCCAGCTCACCATTTGTTACTAGCGGTGGCCTAGACAATGAGCAGTTCTTC
TRBV6-6	TRBJ2-3	.	TRBD2	18	CASSPRDSGRVSTDTQYF	TGTGCCAGCAGTCCCCGAGATAGCGGGAGGGTTAGCACAGATACGCAGTATTTT
TRBV6-5	TRBJ2-7	.	TRBD1	15	CASSQAGQGRYEQYF	TGTGCCAGCAGTCAGGCGGGACAGGGGAGATACGAGCAGTACTTC
TRBV5-1	TRBJ2-2	.	.	15	CASSLGRTNTGELFF	TGCGCCAGCAGCTTGGGGAGAACGAACACCGGGGAGCTGTTTTTT
TRBV29-1	TRBJ1-1	.	.	13	CSVVPPSRIIAFF	TGCAGCGTTGTGCCCCCGAGCCGCATAATAGCTTTCTTT
TRBV9	TRBJ1-2	.	TRBD1	16	CASSVEPGTGVDGYTF	TGTGCCAGCAGCGTAGAACCCGGGACAGGGGTCGATGGCTACACCTTC
TRBV19	TRBJ1-4	once	TRBD1	16	CASRILGQGTNEKLFF	TGTGCCAGTAGGATATTGGGACAGGGAACTAATGAAAAACTGTTTTTT
TRBV2	TRBJ2-1	.	TRBD1	15	CASTQGAGSYNEQFF	TGTGCCAGCACCCAGGGGGCAGGCTCCTACAATGAGCAGTTCTTC
TRBV27	TRBJ1-1	.	TRBD1	14	CASSVDRANTEAFF	TGTGCCAGCAGTGTGGACAGGGCGAACACTGAAGCTTTCTTT
TRBV2	TRBJ2-5	.	TRBD1	16	CASRANRGLRSETQYF	TGTGCCAGCAGGGCGAACAGGGGGCTGAGGTCGGAGACCCAGTACTTC